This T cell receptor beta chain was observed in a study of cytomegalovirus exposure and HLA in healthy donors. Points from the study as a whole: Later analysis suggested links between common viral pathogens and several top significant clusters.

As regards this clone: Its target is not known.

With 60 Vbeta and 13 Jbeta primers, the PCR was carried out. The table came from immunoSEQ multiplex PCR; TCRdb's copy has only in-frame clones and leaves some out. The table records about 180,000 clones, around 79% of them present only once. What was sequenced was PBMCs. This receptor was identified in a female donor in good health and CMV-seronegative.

Written as DNA, the CDR3 is TGTGCCAGCAGTTTAAGAAGGGGGCCCGCCTACGAGCAGTACTTC. It yields the protein CASSLRRGPAYEQYF. The chain has TRBV28 and TRBJ2-7; 7 bases match TRBD1. The V and J ends lost 2 bases and 2 bases, in that order; junction bases with no gene match: 6. The CDR3 contains 15 residues. Per the germline V gene, CDR1 is MDHEN and CDR2 is SYDVKM.